This TCR beta chain was recovered during a study of T cell responses to AZD1222 COVID-19 vaccine. A remark on this clone: Its antigen is not identified.

Study conclusions and caveats: Spike-wide vaccine-associated CD4 TCRs dominated at 160-218 and 743-854. Only five or six individuals given AZD1222 were seropositive at baseline. Donors skewed white British and female; clonal diversity was possibly underestimated.

Measured with immunoSEQ multiplex PCR; TCRdb has only the in-frame clones, and not every one. This sample carries 150,000 or so clones, just over 90% of them seen once, and the ten largest clones take less than 1.5%. This CDR3 comprises 15 residues. The V gene lost 1 base and the J gene lost 3 bases, with 12 bases spanning the gap. Germline CDR1 is SGHAT and CDR2 is FQNNGV. The chain uses TRBV11-2 and TRBJ2-5, with D unclear. The sequences come from peripheral blood, collected 28 days after the second AZD1222 dose. The sequence was collected from an adult who received the AZD1222 COVID-19 vaccine. The CDR3 DNA follows: TGTGCCAGCAGCTTAGTCAGGTCCCCCAAAGAGACCCAGTACTTC. Translated: CASSLVRSPKETQYF.